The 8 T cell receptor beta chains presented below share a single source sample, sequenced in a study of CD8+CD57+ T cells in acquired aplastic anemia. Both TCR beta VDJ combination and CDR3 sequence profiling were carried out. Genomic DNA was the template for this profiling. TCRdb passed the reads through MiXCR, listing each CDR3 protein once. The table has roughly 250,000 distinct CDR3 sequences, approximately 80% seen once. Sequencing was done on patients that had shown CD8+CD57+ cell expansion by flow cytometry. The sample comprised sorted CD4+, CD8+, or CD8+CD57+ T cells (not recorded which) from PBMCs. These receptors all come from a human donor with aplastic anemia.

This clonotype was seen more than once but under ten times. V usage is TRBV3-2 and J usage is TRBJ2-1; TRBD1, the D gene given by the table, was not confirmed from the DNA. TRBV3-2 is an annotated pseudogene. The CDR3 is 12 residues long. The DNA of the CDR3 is TGTGCCAGCAGCGTATCGGGCGTTGAGCAGTTCTTC. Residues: CASSVSGVEQFF.

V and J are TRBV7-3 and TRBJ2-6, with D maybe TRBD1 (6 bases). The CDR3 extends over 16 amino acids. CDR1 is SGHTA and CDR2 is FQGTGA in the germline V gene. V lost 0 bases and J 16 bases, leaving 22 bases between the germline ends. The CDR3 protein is CASSLTKRGYYNELTF. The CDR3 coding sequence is TGTGCCAGCAGCTTAACGAAGAGGGGGTACTACAATGAGCTGACTTTC.

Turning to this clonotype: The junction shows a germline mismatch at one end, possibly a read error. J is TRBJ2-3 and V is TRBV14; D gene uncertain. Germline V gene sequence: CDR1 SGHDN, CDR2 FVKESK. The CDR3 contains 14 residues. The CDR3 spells CASRKVGTEARSDF. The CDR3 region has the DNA TGTGCCAGCAGGAAGGTGGGAACTGAAGCTAGATCGGATTTT.

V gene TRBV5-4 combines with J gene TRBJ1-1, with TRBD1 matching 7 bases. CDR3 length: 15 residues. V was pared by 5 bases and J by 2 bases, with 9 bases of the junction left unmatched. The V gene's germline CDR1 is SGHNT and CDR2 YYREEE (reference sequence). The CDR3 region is CASSKQQGLNTEAFF. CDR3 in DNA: TGTGCCAGCAGTAAACAACAGGGGTTAAACACTGAAGCTTTCTTT. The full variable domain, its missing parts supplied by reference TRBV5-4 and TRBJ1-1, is ETGVTQSPTHLIKTRGQQVTLRCSSQSGHNTVSWYQQALGQGPQFIFQYYREEENGRGNFPPRFSGLQFPNYSSELNVNALELDDSALYLCASSKQQGLNTEAFFGQGTRLTVV.

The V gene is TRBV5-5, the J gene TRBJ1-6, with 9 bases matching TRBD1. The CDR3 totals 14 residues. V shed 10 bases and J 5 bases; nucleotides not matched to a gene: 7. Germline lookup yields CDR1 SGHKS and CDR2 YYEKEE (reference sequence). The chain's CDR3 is CAGRTGANNSPLHF. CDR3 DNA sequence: TGTGCCGGCCGGACAGGGGCTAATAATTCACCCCTCCACTTT.

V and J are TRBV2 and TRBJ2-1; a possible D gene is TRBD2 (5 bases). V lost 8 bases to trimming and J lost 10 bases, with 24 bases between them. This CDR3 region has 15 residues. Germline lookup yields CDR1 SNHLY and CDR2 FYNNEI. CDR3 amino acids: CASGVGGTSSQEQFF. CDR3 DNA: TGTGCCAGCGGGGTCGGAGGCACTTCCTCCCAGGAGCAGTTCTTC. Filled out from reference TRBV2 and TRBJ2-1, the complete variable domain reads EPEVTQTPSHQVTQMGQEVILRCVPISNHLYFYWYRQILGQKVEFLVSFYNNEISEKSEIFDDQFSVERPDGSNFTLKIRSTKLEDSAMYFCASGVGGTSSQEQFFGPGTRLTVL.

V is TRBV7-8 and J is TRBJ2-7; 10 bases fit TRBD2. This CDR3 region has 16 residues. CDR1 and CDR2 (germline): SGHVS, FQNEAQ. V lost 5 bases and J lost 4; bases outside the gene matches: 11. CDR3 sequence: CASSEAASGGAYEQYV. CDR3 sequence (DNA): TGTGCCAGCAGCGAAGCGGCTAGCGGGGGTGCGTACGAGCAGTACGTC.

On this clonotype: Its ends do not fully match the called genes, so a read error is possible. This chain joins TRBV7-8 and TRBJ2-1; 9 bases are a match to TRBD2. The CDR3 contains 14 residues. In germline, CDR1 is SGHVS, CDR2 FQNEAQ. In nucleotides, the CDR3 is TGTGCCAGCAGCGTAGCGGGGGCTCCCGATACGCAGTTCTTC. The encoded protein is CASSVAGAPDTQFF. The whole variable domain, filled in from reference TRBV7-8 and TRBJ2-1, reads GAGVSQSPRYKVAKRGQDVALRCDPISGHVSLFWYQQALGQGPEFLTYFQNEAQLDKSGLPSDRFFAERPEGSVSTLKIQRTQQEDSAVYLCASSVAGAPDTQFFGPGTRLTVL.